Listed here is a single T cell receptor beta chain. This sample stems from a study of T cell changes during pregnancy in multiple sclerosis. TCRdb's table, derived via immunoSEQ multiplex PCR, lists solely in-frame clones and lacks some. The table has tens of thousands of clones, 85% to 95% seen once; the top ten hold roughly 0.94%. V dropped 7 bases and J dropped 0 bases, with 4 bases sitting between them. The CDR3 consists of 11 residues. CDR1 SQVTM and CDR2 ANQGSEA come from the germline V gene. The clonotype originates from a female donor with multiple sclerosis, enrolled in a pregnancy study. The sample here was peripheral blood, taken in the first trimester of pregnancy. The chain has TRBV29-1 and TRBJ1-3; D uncertain. CDR3 DNA: TGCAGCGGGAGCTCTGGAAACACCATATATTTT. Translating it yields CSGSSGNTIYF.